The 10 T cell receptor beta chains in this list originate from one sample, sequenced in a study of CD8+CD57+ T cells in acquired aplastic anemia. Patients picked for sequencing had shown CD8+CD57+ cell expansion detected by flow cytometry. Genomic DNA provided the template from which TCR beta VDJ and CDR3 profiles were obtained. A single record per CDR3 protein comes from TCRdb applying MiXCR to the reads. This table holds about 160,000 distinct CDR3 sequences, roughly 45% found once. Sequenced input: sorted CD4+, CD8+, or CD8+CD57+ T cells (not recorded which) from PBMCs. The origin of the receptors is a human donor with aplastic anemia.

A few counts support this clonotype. CDR3: CASSDRVSPNYGYTF. In DNA form, the CDR3 reads TGCGCCAGCAGTGACAGGGTGAGCCCTAACTATGGCTACACCTTC. The genes are TRBV10-1 and TRBJ1-2; TRBD1 might be the D (5 bases). V was pared by 3 bases and J by 0 bases, with 11 bases between. The V gene's germline CDR1 is WNHNN and CDR2 SYGVQD (reference sequence). This CDR3 is 15 amino acids long.

CDR3 coding DNA: TGTGCCAGCAGTTACTCGATTAAATCGGGCGGAAAGCAGTACTTC. It is translated as CASSYSIKSGGKQYF. The chain employs TRBV6-5 and TRBJ2-7; D gene unclear. V dropped 0 bases and J dropped 8 bases, with 17 bases sitting between them. This CDR3 has 15 amino acids. Germline CDR1 and CDR2: MNHEY and SVGAGI.

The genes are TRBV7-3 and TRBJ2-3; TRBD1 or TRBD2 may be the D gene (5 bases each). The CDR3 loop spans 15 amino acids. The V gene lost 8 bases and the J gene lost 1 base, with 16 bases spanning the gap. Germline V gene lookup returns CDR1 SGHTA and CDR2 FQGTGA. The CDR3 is CASRLGPKGTDTQYF. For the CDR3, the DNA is TGTGCCAGCCGCCTGGGACCCAAAGGCACAGATACGCAGTATTTT. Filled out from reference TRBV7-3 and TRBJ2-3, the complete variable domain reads GAGVSQTPSNKVTEKGKYVELRCDPISGHTALYWYRQSLGQGPEFLIYFQGTGAADDSGLPNDRFFAVRPEGSVSTLKIQRTERGDSAVYLCASRLGPKGTDTQYFGPGTRLTVL.

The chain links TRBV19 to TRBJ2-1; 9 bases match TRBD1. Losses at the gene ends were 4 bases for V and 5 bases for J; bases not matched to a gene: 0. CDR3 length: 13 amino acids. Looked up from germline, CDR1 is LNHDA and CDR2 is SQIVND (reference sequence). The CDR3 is CASSRTGDNEQFF. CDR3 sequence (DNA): TGTGCCAGTAGTAGGACAGGGGACAATGAGCAGTTCTTC.

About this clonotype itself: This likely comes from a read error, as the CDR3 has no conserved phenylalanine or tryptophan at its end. The DNA of the CDR3 is TGTGCCAGCAGTTTAAGCAGGGAGAATACAGATACGCAGTATCTT. Translating it yields CASSLSRENTDTQYL. The chain has TRBV27 and TRBJ2-3; D tentatively reads TRBD1 or TRBD2 (5 bases each). Trimming shortened V by 2 bases and J by 3 bases, and 12 bases separated the two germline ends. CDR1 is MNHEY, CDR2 SMNVEV, per germline (reference sequence). CDR3 length: 15 amino acids.

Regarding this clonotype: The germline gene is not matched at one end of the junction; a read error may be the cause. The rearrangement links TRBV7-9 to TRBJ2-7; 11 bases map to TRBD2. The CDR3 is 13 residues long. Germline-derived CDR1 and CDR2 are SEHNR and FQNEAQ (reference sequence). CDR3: CASSLAGGYEQYF. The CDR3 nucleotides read TGTGCCAGCAGCCTAGCGGGGGGCTACGAGCAGTACTTC.

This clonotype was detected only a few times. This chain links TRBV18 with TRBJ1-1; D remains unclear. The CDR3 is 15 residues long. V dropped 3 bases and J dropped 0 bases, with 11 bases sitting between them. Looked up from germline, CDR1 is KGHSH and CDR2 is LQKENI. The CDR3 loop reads CASSPAGQLNTEAFF. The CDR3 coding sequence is TGTGCCAGCTCACCTGCCGGTCAGCTGAACACTGAAGCTTTCTTT.

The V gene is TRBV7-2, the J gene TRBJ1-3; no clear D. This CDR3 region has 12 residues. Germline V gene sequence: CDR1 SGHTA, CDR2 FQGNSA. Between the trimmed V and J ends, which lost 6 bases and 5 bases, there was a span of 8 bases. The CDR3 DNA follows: TGTGCCAGCAGATCTACACGAAACACCATATATTTT. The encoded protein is CASRSTRNTIYF. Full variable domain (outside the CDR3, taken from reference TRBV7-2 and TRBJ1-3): GAGVSQSPSNKVTEKGKDVELRCDPISGHTALYWYRQSLGQGLEFLIYFQGNSAPDKSGLPSDRFSAERTGGSVSTLTIQRTQQEDSAVYLCASRSTRNTIYFGEGSWLTVV.

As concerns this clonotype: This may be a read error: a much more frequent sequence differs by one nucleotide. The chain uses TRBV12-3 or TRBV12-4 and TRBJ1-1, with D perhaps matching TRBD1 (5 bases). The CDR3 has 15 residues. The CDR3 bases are TGTCCCAGCAGTTCCATGCGGGGGGAGAACACTGAAGCTTTCTTT. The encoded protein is CPSSSMRGENTEAFF.

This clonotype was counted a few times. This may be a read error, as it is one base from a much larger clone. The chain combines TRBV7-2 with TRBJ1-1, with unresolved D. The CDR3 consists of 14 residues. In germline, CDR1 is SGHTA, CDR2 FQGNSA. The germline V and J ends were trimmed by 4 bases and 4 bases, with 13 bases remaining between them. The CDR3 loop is CASSSQILSTEAFF. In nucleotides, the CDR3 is TGTGCCAGCAGCTCGCAGATTTTGAGCACTGAAGCTTTCTTT.